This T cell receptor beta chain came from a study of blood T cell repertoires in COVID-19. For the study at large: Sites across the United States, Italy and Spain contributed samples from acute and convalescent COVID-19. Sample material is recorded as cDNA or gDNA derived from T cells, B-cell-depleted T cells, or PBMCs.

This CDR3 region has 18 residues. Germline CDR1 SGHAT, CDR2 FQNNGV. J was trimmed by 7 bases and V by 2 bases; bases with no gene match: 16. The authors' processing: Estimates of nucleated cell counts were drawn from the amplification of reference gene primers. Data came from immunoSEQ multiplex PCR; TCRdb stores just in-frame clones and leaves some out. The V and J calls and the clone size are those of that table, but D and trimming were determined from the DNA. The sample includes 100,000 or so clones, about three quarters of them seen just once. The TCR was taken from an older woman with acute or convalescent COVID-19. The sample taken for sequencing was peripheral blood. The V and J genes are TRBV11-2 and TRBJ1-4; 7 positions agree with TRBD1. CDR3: CASSLINRGGVGREKLFF. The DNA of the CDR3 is TGTGCCAGCAGCTTAATCAACAGGGGTGGAGTCGGGCGTGAAAAACTGTTTTTT.